This TCR beta chain was profiled in a study of blood T cells in healthy people across ages. Donor samples were obtained from healthy Caucasian individuals from Russia, aged 6 to 90. PCR was performed a second time for roughly 7 to 12 cycles using a sample-barcoded 5' primer and a J-beta primer mix. A template-switch adaptor that had 12 random nucleotides put a tag on each cDNA molecule. Paired-end reads containing CDR3 totaled no fewer than 2.5 million for each sample. A single record per CDR3 protein comes from TCRdb applying MiXCR to the 5' RACE reads. The table lists under 950,000 distinct CDR3 sequences, roughly 20% of them singletons. V lost 2 bases and J lost 4; bases outside the gene matches: 5. Germline V CDR1 and CDR2: SGHDN, FVKESK. The CDR3 spans 16 residues.

Specimen: blood. The rearrangement uses TRBV14 and TRBJ1-4; TRBD1 agrees at 9 bases. The source of this sequence is a man in his sixties or seventies in good health. The CDR3 protein is CASSQNRGLYNEKLFF. DNA for the CDR3: TGTGCCAGCAGCCAAAACAGGGGGCTATATAATGAAAAACTGTTTTTT.